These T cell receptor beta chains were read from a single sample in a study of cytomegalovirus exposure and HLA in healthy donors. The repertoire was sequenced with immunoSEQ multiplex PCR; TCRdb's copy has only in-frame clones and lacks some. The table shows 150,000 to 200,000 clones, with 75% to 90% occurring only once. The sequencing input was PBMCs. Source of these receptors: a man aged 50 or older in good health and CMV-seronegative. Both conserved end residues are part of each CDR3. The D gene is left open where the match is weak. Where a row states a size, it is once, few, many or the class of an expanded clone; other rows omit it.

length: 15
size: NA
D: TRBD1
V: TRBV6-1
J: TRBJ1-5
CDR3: CASRGQGLQNQPQHF
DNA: TGTGCCAGCAGGGGACAGGGGCTTCAGAATCAGCCCCAGCATTTT

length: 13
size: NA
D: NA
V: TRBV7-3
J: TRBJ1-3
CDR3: CASSFTAGNTIYF
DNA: TGTGCCAGCAGCTTCACTGCTGGAAACACCATATATTTT

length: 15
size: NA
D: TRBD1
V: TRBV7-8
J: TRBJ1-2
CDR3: CASSLARGIDYGYTF
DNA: TGTGCCAGCAGCTTAGCCAGGGGGATAGACTATGGCTACACCTTC

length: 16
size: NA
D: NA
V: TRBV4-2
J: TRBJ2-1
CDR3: CASSQEINRGGYEQFF
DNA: TGTGCCAGCAGCCAAGAAATAAACAGGGGGGGCTATGAGCAGTTCTTC

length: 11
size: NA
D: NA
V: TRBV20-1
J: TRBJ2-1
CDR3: CSARTSNEQFF
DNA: TGCAGTGCTAGAACTAGCAATGAGCAGTTCTTC

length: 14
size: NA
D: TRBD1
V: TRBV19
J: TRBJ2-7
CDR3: CASSINRGVDEQYF
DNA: TGTGCCAGTAGTATAAACAGGGGCGTGGACGAGCAGTACTTC

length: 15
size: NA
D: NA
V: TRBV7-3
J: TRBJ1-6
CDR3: CASSLTPSPNSPLHF
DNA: TGTGCCAGCAGCTTGACTCCATCTCCTAATTCACCCCTCCACTTT

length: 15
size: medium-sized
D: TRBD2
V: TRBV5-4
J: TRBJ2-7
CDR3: CASSLGLAGPYEQYF
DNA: TGTGCCAGCAGTTTGGGACTAGCGGGTCCCTACGAGCAGTACTTC

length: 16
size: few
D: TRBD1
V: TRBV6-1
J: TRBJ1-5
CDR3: CASSVQGARSNQPQHF
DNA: TGTGCCAGCAGTGTACAGGGGGCTCGCTCCAATCAGCCCCAGCATTTT

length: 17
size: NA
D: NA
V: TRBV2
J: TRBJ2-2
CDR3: CASIQDKPDSATGELFF
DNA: TGTGCCAGCATCCAAGATAAGCCAGACAGCGCCACCGGGGAGCTGTTTTTT

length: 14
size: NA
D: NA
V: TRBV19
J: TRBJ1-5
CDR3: CASSISTDQGPQHF
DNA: TGTGCCAGTAGTATTAGTACAGACCAGGGGCCCCAGCATTTT

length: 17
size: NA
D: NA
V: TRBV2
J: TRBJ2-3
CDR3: CASSVLRGSTSTDTQYF
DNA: TGTGCCAGCAGTGTCTTAAGGGGATCAACTAGCACAGATACGCAGTATTTT

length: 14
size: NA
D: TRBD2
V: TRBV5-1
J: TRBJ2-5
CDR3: CASSLGTSPETQYF
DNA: TGCGCCAGCAGCTTGGGGACTAGCCCGGAGACCCAGTACTTC

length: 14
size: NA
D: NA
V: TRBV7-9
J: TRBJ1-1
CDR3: CSSSQTVGSTEAFF
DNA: TGTTCCAGCAGCCAAACAGTGGGGAGCACTGAAGCTTTCTTT

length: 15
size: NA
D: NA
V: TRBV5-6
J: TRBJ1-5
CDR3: CASSFYSGSNQPQHF
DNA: TGTGCCAGCAGCTTTTACAGCGGCAGCAATCAGCCCCAGCATTTT

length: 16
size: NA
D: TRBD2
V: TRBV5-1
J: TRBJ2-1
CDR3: CASSLGLADLYNEQFF
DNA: TGCGCCAGCAGCCTGGGACTAGCGGACCTCTACAATGAGCAGTTCTTC

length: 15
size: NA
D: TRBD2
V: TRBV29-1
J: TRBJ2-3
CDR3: CSVEGVGGGTDTQYF
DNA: TGCAGCGTTGAAGGAGTTGGGGGGGGCACAGATACGCAGTATTTT

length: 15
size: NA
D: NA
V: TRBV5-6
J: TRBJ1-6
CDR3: CASSLRQFYNSPLHF
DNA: TGTGCCAGCAGCTTAAGACAGTTCTATAATTCACCCCTCCACTTT

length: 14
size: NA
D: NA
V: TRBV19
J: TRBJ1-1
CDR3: CASSIRGTNTEAFF
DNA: TGTGCCAGTAGTATAAGGGGGACGAACACTGAAGCTTTCTTT

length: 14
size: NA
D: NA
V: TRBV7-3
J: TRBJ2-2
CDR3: CASSPRVNTGELFF
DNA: TGTGCCAGCAGCCCCAGGGTAAACACCGGGGAGCTGTTTTTT

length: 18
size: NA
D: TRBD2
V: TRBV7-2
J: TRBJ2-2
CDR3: CASSWGLAGGPNGGELFF
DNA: TGTGCCAGCAGCTGGGGACTAGCGGGAGGGCCTAATGGCGGGGAGCTGTTTTTT

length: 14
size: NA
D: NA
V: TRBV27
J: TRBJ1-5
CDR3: CASSLQMGNQPQHF
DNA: TGTGCCAGCAGTTTGCAGATGGGCAATCAGCCCCAGCATTTT

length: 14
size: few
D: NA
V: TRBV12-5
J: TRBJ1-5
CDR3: CASGSRQHLKPQHF
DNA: TGTGCTAGTGGTTCACGACAGCATTTAAAGCCCCAGCATTTT

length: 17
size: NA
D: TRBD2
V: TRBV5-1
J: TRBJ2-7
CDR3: CASSFIGQREGGSEQYF
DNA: TGCGCCAGCAGCTTCATTGGGCAGCGGGAGGGTGGAAGCGAGCAGTACTTC

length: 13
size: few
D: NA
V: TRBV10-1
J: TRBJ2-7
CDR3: CASSGDTSYEQYF
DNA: TGCGCCAGCAGTGGGGACACATCCTACGAGCAGTACTTC

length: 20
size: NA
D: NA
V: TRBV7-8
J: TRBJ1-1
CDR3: CASSLGKLTEKRTKNTEAFF
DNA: TGTGCCAGCAGCTTAGGTAAACTGACAGAAAAAAGGACCAAGAACACTGAAGCTTTCTTT

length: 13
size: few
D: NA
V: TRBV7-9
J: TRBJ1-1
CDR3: CASSLGDWGGAFF
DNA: TGTGCCAGCAGCTTAGGGGACTGGGGGGGTGCTTTCTTT

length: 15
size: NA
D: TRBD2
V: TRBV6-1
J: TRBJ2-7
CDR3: CASSDYLAGRNEQYF
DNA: TGTGCCAGCAGTGATTATTTAGCGGGGAGGAACGAGCAGTACTTC

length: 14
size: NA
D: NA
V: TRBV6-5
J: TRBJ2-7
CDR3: CASSRRAGDYEQYF
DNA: TGTGCCAGCAGTCGCCGGGCCGGGGACTACGAGCAGTACTTC

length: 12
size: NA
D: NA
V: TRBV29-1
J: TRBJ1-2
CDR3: CSVEWQVYGYTF
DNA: TGCAGCGTTGAGTGGCAGGTCTATGGCTACACCTTC

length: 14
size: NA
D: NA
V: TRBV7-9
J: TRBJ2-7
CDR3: CASSLATEPYEQYF
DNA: TGTGCCAGCAGCTTAGCAACGGAGCCCTACGAGCAGTACTTC

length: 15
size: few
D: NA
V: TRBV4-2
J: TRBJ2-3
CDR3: CASSRNPGDTDTQYF
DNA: TGTGCCAGCAGCCGTAACCCCGGGGACACAGATACGCAGTATTTT

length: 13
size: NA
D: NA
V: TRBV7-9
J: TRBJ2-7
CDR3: CASSVLQDYEQYF
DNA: TGTGCCAGCAGCGTACTACAAGACTACGAGCAGTACTTC

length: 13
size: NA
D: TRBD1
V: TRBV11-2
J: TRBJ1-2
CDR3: CASTLQGGHGYTF
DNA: TGTGCCAGCACCCTACAGGGGGGCCATGGCTACACCTTC

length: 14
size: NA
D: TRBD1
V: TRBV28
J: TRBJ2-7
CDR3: CATQNRGTRYEQYF
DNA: TGTGCCACGCAGAACAGGGGGACGCGCTACGAGCAGTACTTC

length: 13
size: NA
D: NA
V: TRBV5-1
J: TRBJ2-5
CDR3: CASSSQGEETQYF
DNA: TGCGCCAGCAGCTCTCAGGGTGAGGAGACCCAGTACTTC

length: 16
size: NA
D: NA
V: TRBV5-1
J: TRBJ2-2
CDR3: CASTLTSGTNTGELFF
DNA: TGCGCCAGCACCCTGACGTCGGGTACGAACACCGGGGAGCTGTTCTTT

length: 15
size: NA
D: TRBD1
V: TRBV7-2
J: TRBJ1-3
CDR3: CASSHFPGQGDTIYF
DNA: TGTGCCAGCAGCCATTTCCCGGGACAGGGGGACACCATATATTTT

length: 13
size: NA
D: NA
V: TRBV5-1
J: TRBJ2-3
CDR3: CASSPENTDTQYF
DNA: TGCGCCAGCAGCCCGGAGAACACAGATACGCAGTATTTT

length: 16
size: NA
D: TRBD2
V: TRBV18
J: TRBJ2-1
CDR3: CASSPGGGRRNNEQFF
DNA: TGTGCCAGCTCACCAGGGGGCGGGAGGCGGAACAATGAGCAGTTCTTC

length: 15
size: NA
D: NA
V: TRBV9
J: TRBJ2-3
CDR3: CASSVADMNTDTQYF
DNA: TGTGCCAGCAGCGTAGCCGACATGAACACAGATACGCAGTATTTT

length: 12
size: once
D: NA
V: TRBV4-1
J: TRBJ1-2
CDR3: CASSQIAGGYTF
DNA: TGCGCCAGCAGCCAGATCGCGGGTGGCTACACCTTC

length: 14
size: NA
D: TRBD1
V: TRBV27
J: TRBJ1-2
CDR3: CASSRRGPDYGYTF
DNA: TGTGCCAGCTCGAGGAGGGGGCCCGACTATGGCTACACCTTC

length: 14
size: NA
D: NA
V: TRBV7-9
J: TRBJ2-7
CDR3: CASSRGTVTYEQYF
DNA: TGTGCCAGCAGCCGCGGGACCGTAACCTACGAGCAGTACTTC

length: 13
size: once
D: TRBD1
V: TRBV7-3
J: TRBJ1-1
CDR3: CASSSTGRTEAFF
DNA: TGTGCCAGCAGCTCGACAGGGAGGACTGAAGCTTTCTTT

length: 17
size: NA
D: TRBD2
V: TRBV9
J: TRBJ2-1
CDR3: CASSGKRTSGGATEQFF
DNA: TGTGCCAGCAGCGGAAAGAGGACTAGCGGGGGGGCAACTGAGCAGTTCTTC

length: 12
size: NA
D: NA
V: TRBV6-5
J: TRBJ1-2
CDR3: CASSYLGVGYTF
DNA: TGTGCCAGCAGTTACCTCGGGGTTGGCTACACCTTC

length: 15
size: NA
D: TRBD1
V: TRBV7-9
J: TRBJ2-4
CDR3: CSSSSDRVERTIQYF
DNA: TGTTCCAGCAGCTCTGACAGGGTAGAGCGTACCATTCAGTACTTC

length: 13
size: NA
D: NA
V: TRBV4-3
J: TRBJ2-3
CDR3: CASSRQGADTQYF
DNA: TGCGCCAGCAGCCGGCAGGGCGCAGATACGCAGTATTTT

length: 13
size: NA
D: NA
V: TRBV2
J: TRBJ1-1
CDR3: CASMRGGNTEAFF
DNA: TGTGCCAGCATGCGGGGAGGAAACACTGAAGCTTTCTTT

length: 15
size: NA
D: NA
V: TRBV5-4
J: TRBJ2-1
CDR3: CASALDRQVYNEQFF
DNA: TGTGCCAGTGCTTTGGACAGACAAGTTTACAATGAGCAGTTCTTC

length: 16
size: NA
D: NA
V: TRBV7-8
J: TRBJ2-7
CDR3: CASSSLPPQTFYEQYF
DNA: TGTGCCAGCAGCTCTCTTCCGCCACAGACCTTCTACGAGCAGTACTTC

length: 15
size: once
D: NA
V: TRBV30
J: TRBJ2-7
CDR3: CAWSVGLAHSYEQYF
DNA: TGTGCCTGGAGTGTGGGGCTAGCGCATTCCTACGAGCAGTACTTC

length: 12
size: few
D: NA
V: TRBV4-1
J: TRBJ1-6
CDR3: CASSQGLWPLHF
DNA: TGCGCCAGCAGCCAAGGGCTCTGGCCCCTCCACTTT